The T cell receptor beta chain described here comes from a study of blood T cell repertoires in COVID-19 (TCRdb year 2020). At the level of the whole study: The collaborator samples originated in the United States, Italy and Spain and spanned the acute and convalescent phases of COVID-19. The prospective study material was composed of cDNA or gDNA derived from T cells, B-cell-depleted T cells, or PBMCs. The dataset comprised deeply sampled blood TCRbeta repertoires from subjects exposed to, actively infected with, or recovered from COVID-19. The repertoires were released in a freely available public database intended as a resource for research on the immune response to SARS-CoV-2. Samples came from the ongoing ImmuneRACE study (first 160 participants) plus 1,254 subjects from 6 global collaborators. A de-identified subject ID, COVID-19 status, age in years and sex were almost always included in the sample metadata. HLA class I and class II types, where available, came from metadata supplied by the sample provider rather than from assay-based typing.

Overall study outcomes, separate from this receptor: The amount of clinical and demographic metadata varied by source and participant and was provided uncurated.

For this clone: This clone's antigen is unknown. No base quality values were provided; no much bigger clone lies one nucleotide off.

TCRbeta CDR3 regions were amplified from genomic DNA using the immunoSEQ Assay, a bias-controlled multiplex PCR. As for how the authors treated the data: The number of nucleated cells in each sample was estimated by amplification of reference gene primers within the assay. To quantify the absolute abundance of each unique TCRbeta CDR3 rearrangement, sequence reads were collapsed and filtered. For each sample, productive Simpson clonality was calculated as the square root of Simpson's diversity index over productive rearrangements. This immuneACCESS table, as held by TCRdb, lists in-frame sequences with V and J called but not all clones. Of the missing ones, under half trace to an unresolved V gene in checked studies; the others have no known cause. That table is the source of V, J and clone size, and D and trimming were worked out from the DNA. This sample gives hundreds of thousands of clones in total; about nine tenths of them show up just once. The ten largest clones represent 1.2% of the sample.

Participants in the prospective study were enrolled through a virtual design, were aged about 18 to 100 years, and lived in roughly 24 United States geographic areas. Cohort assignment in the prospective study relied on participant-reported clinical history from a screening survey and a study questionnaire. ImmuneRACE Cohort 3 recovered participants were defined by two consecutive negative NP/OP PCR tests, healthcare professional clearance, or symptom resolution. In the prospective study, whole blood, serum and a nasopharyngeal or oropharyngeal swab were collected from each participant by mobile phlebotomists. Additional blood draws and questionnaires over an approximately two-month period could optionally be provided by prospective study participants. Before DNA extraction, blood samples from the prospective study were shipped at room temperature or frozen. This clonotype originated in a man under 40 who had recovered from COVID-19. The sample was PBMCs or T cells enriched from blood (not recorded which).

The nucleotides are TGTGCCAGCAGCCCCCCCTCGGGGGGAAGGCCCCAGCATTTT. Its translation reads: CASSPPSGGRPQHF. The chain employs TRBV6-2 or TRBV6-3 and TRBJ1-5, with a tentative D gene TRBD1 over 5 matching bases. Its CDR3 holds 14 amino acids, cysteine through phenylalanine. CDR3 DNA is the only sequence kept; it has 42 bases, read in frame from the first base. CDR1 MNHEY and CDR2 SVGEGT are derived from the germline V gene. The junction shows trimming of 6 bases on V and 9 bases on J, plus 18 bases between the germline ends.